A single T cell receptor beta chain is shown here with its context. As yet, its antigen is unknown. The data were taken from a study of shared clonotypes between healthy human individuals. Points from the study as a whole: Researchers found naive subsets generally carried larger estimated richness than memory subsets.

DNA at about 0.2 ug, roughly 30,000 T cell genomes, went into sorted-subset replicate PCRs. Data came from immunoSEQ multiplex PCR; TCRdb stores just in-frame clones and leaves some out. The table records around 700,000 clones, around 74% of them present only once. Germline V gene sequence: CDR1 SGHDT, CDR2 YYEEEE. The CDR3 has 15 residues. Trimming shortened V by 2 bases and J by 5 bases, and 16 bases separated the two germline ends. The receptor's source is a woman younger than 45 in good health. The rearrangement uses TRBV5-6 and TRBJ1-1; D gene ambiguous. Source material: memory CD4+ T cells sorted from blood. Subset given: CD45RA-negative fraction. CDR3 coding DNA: TGTGCCAGCAGCTTCCGGTCCTTCGCGGGAACTGAAGCTTTCTTT. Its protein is CASSFRSFAGTEAFF.